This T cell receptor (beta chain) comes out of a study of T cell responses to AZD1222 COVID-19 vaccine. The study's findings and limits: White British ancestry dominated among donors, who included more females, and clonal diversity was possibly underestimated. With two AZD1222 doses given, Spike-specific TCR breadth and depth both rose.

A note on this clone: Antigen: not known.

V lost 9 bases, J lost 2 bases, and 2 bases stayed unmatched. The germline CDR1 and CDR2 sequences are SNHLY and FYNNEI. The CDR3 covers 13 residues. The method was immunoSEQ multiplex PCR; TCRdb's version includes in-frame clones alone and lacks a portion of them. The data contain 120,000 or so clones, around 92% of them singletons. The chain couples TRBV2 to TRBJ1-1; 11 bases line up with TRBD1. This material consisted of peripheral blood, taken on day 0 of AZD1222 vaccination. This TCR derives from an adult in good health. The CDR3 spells CASGQGANTEAFF. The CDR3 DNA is TGTGCCAGTGGACAGGGGGCAAACACTGAAGCTTTCTTT.